The 25 T cell receptor beta chains in this list originate from one sample, sequenced in a study of shared clonotypes between healthy human individuals (TCRdb year 2020). The receptor library was made with the immunoSEQ multiplex PCR assay. Imported from immuneACCESS, the table was reduced by TCRdb to in-frame sequences with V and J called. These copies leave out some clones; in studies compared against another copy, an unresolved V gene accounts for under half, and the cause of the remainder is not known. A total of millions of clones appear in this sample, 85% to 95% of them only once. In total, the top ten clones hold more than 1.5% of the sample. For the CD8 naive samples, CD45RO-negative cells were positively selected for CCR7, yielding a CD45RA+CCR7+ population from which TemRA cells were excluded. Specimen: naive CD8+ T cells from PBMCs. According to the study, the label for this sample's cell subset or site signals: CD45RA+CCR7+. All receptors derive from a man younger than 30 in good health. Some clones in this sample may be carry-over from other donors' samples.

This clone was counted between two and nine times. The chain is built from TRBV7-9 and TRBJ1-1; TRBD1 matches 7 bases. The junction had 3 bases not matched to a gene; V was cut back by 10 bases and J by 4 bases. The CDR3 runs 11 residues. Germline lookup yields CDR1 SEHNR and CDR2 FQNEAQ (reference sequence). The CDR3 loop is CATTGATEAFF. In DNA, the CDR3 is TGTGCCACTACAGGGGCCACTGAAGCTTTCTTT.

This clone is a singleton in its sample. This chain links TRBV28 with TRBJ2-2, with D unresolved. The germline gives CDR1 MDHEN, CDR2 SYDVKM. The CDR3 is made up of 13 amino acids. Between the trimmed V and J ends, which lost 4 bases and 3 bases, there was a span of 6 bases. The CDR3, as DNA: TGTGCCAGCAGTTGGCAGCACACCGGGGAGCTGTTTTTT. This encodes CASSWQHTGELFF.

The gene calls are TRBV27 and TRBJ2-2, with D hard to call. V was pared by 5 bases and J by 9 bases, with 10 bases between. The V gene's germline CDR1 is MNHEY and CDR2 SMNVEV (reference sequence). The CDR3 consists of 12 residues. CDR3 amino acids: CASSAPYRELFF. DNA of the CDR3: TGTGCCAGCAGTGCGCCGTACCGGGAGCTGTTTTTT.

V gene TRBV6-1 combines with J gene TRBJ2-7, with TRBD1 as a possible D gene (6 bases). Germline values: CDR1 MNHNS, CDR2 SASEGT. V was cut by 6 bases and J by 0 bases, with 15 bases left in between. The CDR3 sequence is 15 residues long. In nucleotides, the CDR3 is TGTGCCAGCAGGCCAGGGGCTTCCACCTCCTACGAGCAGTACTTC. Translation: CASRPGASTSYEQYF.

The V call is TRBV18, the J call TRBJ1-2; D remains unclear. This CDR3 has 11 residues. Germline V lookup: CDR1 KGHSH, CDR2 LQKENI. Trimming took 3 bases from V and 6 from J, leaving 5 bases between them. CDR3 coding DNA: TGTGCCAGCTCACCTAGTGATGGCTACACCTTC. It translates to CASSPSDGYTF.

This clone has a single count. The CDR3 spells CASSSREFISYGYTF. CDR3 DNA sequence: TGTGCCAGCAGTTCCAGGGAATTCATAAGCTATGGCTACACCTTC. The V gene is TRBV2, the J gene TRBJ1-2; a possible D gene is TRBD1 (5 bases). V shed 5 bases and J shed 4 bases, with 17 bases lying between them. The germline gives CDR1 SNHLY, CDR2 FYNNEI. The length of the CDR3 is 15 residues.

Concerning this clone: The sample holds other DNA sequences that translate to the same CDR3. This chain links TRBV7-9 with TRBJ2-1; 10 nucleotides line up with TRBD2. J was trimmed by 2 bases and V by 3 bases; bases with no gene match: 1. Germline V gene data show CDR1 as SEHNR and CDR2 as FQNEAQ (reference sequence). The CDR3 length is 15 residues. The CDR3 bases are TGTGCCAGCAGCTTGCTAGCGGGGGCCTACAATGAGCAGTTCTTC. Protein product: CASSLLAGAYNEQFF. Full variable domain (rest looked up from reference TRBV7-9 and TRBJ2-1): DTGVSQNPRHKITKRGQNVTFRCDPISEHNRLYWYRQTLGQGPEFLTYFQNEAQLEKSRLLSDRFSAERPKGSFSTLEIQRTEQGDSAMYLCASSLLAGAYNEQFFGPGTRLTVL.

J is TRBJ2-5 and V is TRBV14, with a tentative D call TRBD1 (6 bases). CDR1 and CDR2 from the germline V gene are SGHDN and FVKESK. Deletions cut 4 bases from V and 1 base from J, with 13 bases between. CDR3 length equals 15 residues. The CDR3 region has the DNA TGTGCCAGCAGCCGACAGGCGAACAGCCAAGAGACCCAGTACTTC. It specifies CASSRQANSQETQYF.

This clone was found once. V is TRBV21-1 and J is TRBJ2-2; the D call of TRBD2 is as the table states it, not checked on the DNA. TRBV21-1 corresponds to a pseudogene. The CDR3 has 19 amino acids. CDR3 residues: CASSKGWKRANFNTGELFF. The CDR3 nucleotides are TGTGCCAGCAGCAAAGGGTGGAAGCGGGCGAACTTCAACACCGGGGAGCTGTTTTTT.

This chain connects TRBV5-1 to TRBJ2-1, with TRBD2 identical over 11 bases. The CDR3 spans 16 residues. The J segment lost 5 bases and the V segment lost 5 bases, leaving 9 bases of the junction unmatched. The germline gives CDR1 SGHRS, CDR2 YFSETQ. CDR3 sequence: CASSTTGLAVDNEQFF. CDR3 bases: TGCGCCAGCAGTACCACGGGACTAGCGGTAGACAATGAGCAGTTCTTC.

This chain joins TRBV27 and TRBJ2-6; no reliable D call. CDR3 size: 15 residues. Germline CDR1 reads MNHEY; CDR2 reads SMNVEV (reference sequence). V dropped 8 bases and J dropped 2 bases, with 13 bases sitting between them. The CDR3 region has the DNA TGTGCCAGCCGTCCGGGCCCAGCTGGGGCCAACGTCCTGACTTTC. As protein: CASRPGPAGANVLTF.

V is TRBV10-3 and J is TRBJ2-1; 7 nucleotides line up with TRBD2. V shed 6 bases and J 4 bases; nucleotides not matched to a gene: 12. The CDR3 has 16 amino acids. CDR1 is ENHRY, CDR2 SYGVKD, per germline. This CDR3 is CAISQDVAGLYNEQFF. The CDR3 DNA is TGTGCCATCAGCCAAGACGTAGCGGGCCTATACAATGAGCAGTTCTTC.

The J gene is TRBJ2-7, the V gene TRBV5-4; 7 bases fit TRBD1. With 4 bases clipped from V and 5 bases from J, the junction kept 12 bases outside the gene matches. The germline V gene encodes CDR1 SGHNT and CDR2 YYREEE (reference sequence). The CDR3 contains 15 residues. The CDR3 protein is CASSVWDSGYNEQYF. In DNA, the CDR3 is TGTGCCAGCAGCGTTTGGGACAGTGGCTACAACGAGCAGTACTTC.

CDR3: CASSSPGTSGTEQFF. As DNA, the CDR3 is TGTGCCAGCAGTAGTCCCGGGACTAGCGGTACGGAGCAGTTCTTC. This chain connects TRBV25-1 to TRBJ2-1; 11 nucleotides align to TRBD2. The CDR3 runs to 15 residues. The trim removed 5 bases at V and 10 bases at J, leaving 10 bases unmatched. Germline loops: CDR1 MGHDK, CDR2 SYGVNS.

The gene calls are TRBV5-4 and TRBJ1-1; unclear D gene. The CDR3 is 15 residues long. The ends were cut back, 4 bases at V and 0 bases at J, with 13 bases in the middle. Germline CDR1 is SGHNT and CDR2 is YYREEE (reference sequence). CDR3 loop: CASSDGMVLNTEAFF. CDR3 nucleotides: TGTGCCAGCAGCGATGGAATGGTTCTGAACACTGAAGCTTTCTTT.

A word on this clone: The sample has other DNA sequences that encode this CDR3 too. The V call is TRBV7-9, the J call TRBJ1-2, with 9 nucleotides matching TRBD1. Trimming removed 2 bases from V and 4 bases from J; junction bases left unmatched: 2. In germline, CDR1 is SEHNR, CDR2 FQNEAQ (reference sequence). CDR3 size: 14 residues. CDR3: CASSLTGGGYGYTF. CDR3 bases: TGTGCCAGCAGCTTAACAGGGGGCGGCTATGGCTACACCTTC.

This sequence joins TRBV9 and TRBJ1-3; no reliable D call. Germline V gene sequence: CDR1 SGDLS, CDR2 YYNGEE. The CDR3 totals 13 residues. With 0 bases removed from V and 4 bases from J, the gap between germline ends came to 5 bases. CDR3 residues: CASSVENGNTIYF. The CDR3 DNA reads TGTGCCAGCAGCGTAGAAAACGGAAACACCATATATTTT. Together with reference TRBV9 and TRBJ1-3, the CDR3 gives the full variable domain: DSGVTQTPKHLITATGQRVTLRCSPRSGDLSVYWYQQSLDQGLQFLIQYYNGEERAKGNILERFSAQQFPDLHSELNLSSLELGDSALYFCASSVENGNTIYFGEGSWLTVV.

The chain has TRBV11-2 and TRBJ2-1; 9 bases are a match to TRBD1. CDR1 and CDR2 from the germline V gene are SGHAT and FQNNGV. V was clipped by 6 bases and J by 5 bases; unmatched bases: 8. The length of the CDR3 is 15 residues. The CDR3, as DNA: TGTGCCAGCAGAAAACGCGGGGACAGGGACAATGAGCAGTTCTTC. Protein sequence: CASRKRGDRDNEQFF.

V usage is TRBV28 and J usage is TRBJ1-5, with D perhaps TRBD1 (6 bases). Per germline, CDR1 MDHEN and CDR2 SYDVKM. With 4 bases removed from V and 3 bases from J, the gap between germline ends came to 10 bases. The length of the CDR3 is 14 residues. The CDR3 spells CASSSRGYNQPQHF. The CDR3 nucleotides are TGTGCCAGCAGTTCCAGGGGATACAATCAGCCCCAGCATTTT. Full variable domain (missing parts from reference TRBV28 and TRBJ1-5): DVKVTQSSRYLVKRTGEKVFLECVQDMDHENMFWYRQDPGLGLRLIYFSYDVKMKEKGDIPEGYSVSREKKERFSLILESASTNQTSMYLCASSSRGYNQPQHFGDGTRLSIL.

The CDR3 DNA is TGCGCCAGCAGCACTACCTGGAGTCAGCCCCAGCATTTT. This encodes CASSTTWSQPQHF. V is TRBV4-3 and J is TRBJ1-5; no firm D call. This CDR3 region has 13 residues. Germline V lookup: CDR1 LGHNA, CDR2 YSLEER. V gave up 5 bases and J gave up 6 bases, with 11 bases separating them.

V gene TRBV11-2 combines with J gene TRBJ2-3; a weak D match, TRBD1 (5 bases). The germline V gene has CDR1 SGHAT and CDR2 FQNNGV. The length of the CDR3 is 13 residues. Trimming took 8 bases from V and 0 from J, leaving 9 bases between them. CDR3 sequence (DNA): TGTGCCAGCCGCTGGACAAGCACAGATACGCAGTATTTT. This translates into CASRWTSTDTQYF.

The chain couples TRBV4-1 to TRBJ2-1, with TRBD2 matching 7 bases. The CDR3 extends over 20 amino acids. CDR1 and CDR2 (germline): MGHRA, YSYEKL. V was pared by 0 bases and J by 5 bases, with 19 bases of the junction left unmatched. The CDR3 nucleotides are TGCGCCAGCAGCCAAGAGAGTTTTTATAGGACTAGTATTGCCGACAATGAGCAGTTCTTC. Protein sequence: CASSQESFYRTSIADNEQFF.

Comment on this clone: The same CDR3 arises from other DNA sequences in this sample as well. J is TRBJ1-2 and V is TRBV28; 7 nucleotides agree with TRBD1. Per the germline V gene, CDR1 is MDHEN and CDR2 is SYDVKM. This CDR3 is built from 13 residues. The V gene end was trimmed by 5 bases and the J gene end by 5 bases; junction bases not matched to a gene: 5. CDR3 loop: CASSRDSSYGYTF. DNA for the CDR3: TGTGCCAGCAGTCGGGACAGCAGTTATGGCTACACCTTC.

The V and J genes are TRBV5-1 and TRBJ2-1, with 8 nucleotides matching TRBD2. V shed 4 bases, J shed 6 bases, and the junction held 6 bases outside the gene matches. The CDR3 contains 14 residues. Germline-derived CDR1 and CDR2 are SGHRS and YFSETQ. CDR3 DNA sequence: TGCGCCAGCAGCGCGGGACTAGGGGGCAATGAGCAGTTCTTC. Translated: CASSAGLGGNEQFF.

This clone was picked up a small number of times. Germline and junction disagree at one end, which may indicate a read error. The rearrangement joins TRBV6-4 to TRBJ1-2; D is uncertain. This CDR3 has 14 residues. CDR1 and CDR2 (germline): MRHNA, SNTAGT. The CDR3 reads CASRDCGRRDGYTF. The DNA for the CDR3 is TGTGCCAGCAGGGACTGTGGCAGGAGAGATGGCTACACCTTC.